This T cell receptor (beta chain) was found in a study of blood T cells in healthy people across ages. The overall study: Through template switching, about one barcoded beta molecule was captured per two T cells, as measured in model experiments.

A J-beta primer mix and a sample-barcoded 5' primer were used in a second PCR of roughly 6 to 11 cycles. TCRdb processed the 5' RACE reads anew with MiXCR; each CDR3 protein has one entry. In the table there are more than 650,000 distinct CDR3 sequences, roughly 53% of which are singletons. This CDR3 has 15 amino acids. Germline assignment: CDR1 DFQATT and CDR2 SNEGSKA (reference sequence). V was clipped by 3 bases and J by 7 bases; unmatched bases: 12. This clonotype showed up just a few times. Sequenced: blood. The chain employs TRBV20-1 and TRBJ2-7; 10 bases agree with TRBD2. The TCR sequence derives from an elderly man in good health. The CDR3 nucleotides read TGCAGTGCTAGGGTCAGAGCGGGAGGGCCGTGGGAGCAGTACTTC. Protein: CSARVRAGGPWEQYF.